This is a list of T cell receptor beta chains from one sample in a study of cytomegalovirus exposure and HLA in healthy donors. Profiled with immunoSEQ multiplex PCR; TCRdb holds only in-frame clones, not every one. Of roughly 130,000 clones in the sample, roughly 88% were seen once. Sample: PBMCs. The source of these receptors is a woman aged 18-29 years in good health and CMV-seropositive. The CDR3 runs from the conserved cysteine through the conserved F or W. The D gene is left open where the match is weak. Size is stated for part of the rows, as once, few or many counts, or as a class when the clone is expanded.

>TRBV19|once|TRBJ1-3|NA
TGTGCCAGTAGTCCCGGGACATATGGAAACACCATATATTTT
CASSPGTYGNTIYF
>TRBV2|NA|TRBJ2-6|NA
TGTGCCAGCAGTGACATACCCCATCTAGGGGTAGGGGCCAACGTCCTGACTTTC
CASSDIPHLGVGANVLTF
>TRBV7-9|NA|TRBJ2-5|NA
TGTGCCAGCAGACCTCGTGGGGGGGAGACCCAGTACTTC
CASRPRGGETQYF
>TRBV7-9|NA|TRBJ1-2|NA
TGTGCCAGCAGCTTAACGGACAGCTATGGCTACACCTTC
CASSLTDSYGYTF
>TRBV7-9|NA|TRBJ2-7|TRBD1
TGTGCCAGCAGCCAGAGGGGACAGGGAATCCACGAGCAGTACTTC
CASSQRGQGIHEQYF
>TRBV29-1|NA|TRBJ1-2|NA
TGCAGCGTCCGACAGAACTATGGCTACACCTTC
CSVRQNYGYTF
>TRBV5-4|NA|TRBJ2-5|TRBD1
TGTGCCAGCAGCTTGGGGGACAGGGGGCGAGAGACCCAGTACTTC
CASSLGDRGRETQYF
>TRBV4-1|NA|TRBJ1-1|NA
TGCGCCAGCAGCCCCGTAGGTCGGAGAAGGACTGAAGCTTTCTTT
CASSPVGRRRTEAFF
>TRBV30|NA|TRBJ1-6|NA
TGTGCCTGGACGCAGGGGAGCTTCTATAATTCACCCCTCCACTTT
CAWTQGSFYNSPLHF
>TRBV5-4|NA|TRBJ1-4|TRBD1
TGTGCCAGCAGCCCGGGGACAGCATCTAATGAAAAACTGTTTTTT
CASSPGTASNEKLFF
>TRBV14|NA|TRBJ2-3|NA
TGTGCCAGCACGACAGATACGCAGTATTTT
CASTTDTQYF
>TRBV27|NA|TRBJ2-7|NA
TGTGCCAGCAGTTTATCCCCGGGGTCCTACGAGCAGTACTTC
CASSLSPGSYEQYF
>TRBV5-4|NA|TRBJ2-5|NA
TGTGCCAGCAGCTCTCGGACAGCACAAGAGACCCAGTACTTC
CASSSRTAQETQYF
>TRBV21-1|NA|TRBJ2-4|NA
TGTGCCAGCAGCATGATAGGGACAAAAAACATTCAGTACTTC
CASSMIGTKNIQYF
>TRBV28|few|TRBJ2-7|NA
TGTGCCAGCAGTTGGGGAGGACAATGGGGGCAGTACTTC
CASSWGGQWGQYF
>TRBV11-2|NA|TRBJ1-2|NA
TGTGCCAGCAGCTTAGTTTCTGGTCAGTTTTCTGGCTACACCTTC
CASSLVSGQFSGYTF
>TRBV25-1|few|TRBJ2-1|NA
TGTGCCAGCAGTGGCGGGACAGAGGTCTACAATGAGCAGTTCTTC
CASSGGTEVYNEQFF
>TRBV5-4|NA|TRBJ1-4|NA
TGTGCCAGCAGGCCCAACACTTTGGGGGGAACTAATGAAAAACTGTTTTTT
CASRPNTLGGTNEKLFF
>TRBV5-8|few|TRBJ2-5|NA
TGTGCCAGCAGCTTGGTCGGGGTTGTAGGAGAGACCCAGTACTTC
CASSLVGVVGETQYF
>TRBV4-1|NA|TRBJ1-5|NA
TGCGCCAGCAGCCACGAAGCACGGGGGAACAATCAGCCCCAGCATTTT
CASSHEARGNNQPQHF
>TRBV18|NA|TRBJ1-4|NA
TGTGCCAGCTCGCCAGGAGGGGCAACTAATGAAAAACTGTTTTTT
CASSPGGATNEKLFF
>TRBV7-3|NA|TRBJ2-1|NA
TGTGCCAGCAGCTTTCGAGGGCAGGAGCAGTTCTTC
CASSFRGQEQFF
>TRBV7-3|NA|TRBJ2-2|NA
TGTGCCAGCAGCCCCACCTCGGGGGTCGGGGAGCTGTTTTTT
CASSPTSGVGELFF
>TRBV29-1|NA|TRBJ2-1|TRBD2
TGCAGCGTCGCCGGGACTAGCGACATGAATGAGCAGTTCTTC
CSVAGTSDMNEQFF
>TRBV19|NA|TRBJ2-7|TRBD1
TGTGCCAGTAGTCCTTTGGGACAGGCTCCCGAGCAGTACTTC
CASSPLGQAPEQYF
>TRBV13|NA|TRBJ1-2|TRBD1
TGTGCCAGCAGCTTAGCCCAGGGGGAGGACTATGGCTACACCTTC
CASSLAQGEDYGYTF